This TCR beta chain was captured in a study of shared clonotypes between healthy human individuals. In this sample, this clone turned up once. The CDR3 loop spans 13 amino acids. The germline V gene has CDR1 MGHRA and CDR2 YSYEKL. V was shortened by 2 bases and J by 3 bases, with 8 bases between the two germline ends. Terminally differentiated effector memory CD45RA+ cells were left out of the naive CD8 fraction, which was CD45RO-negative and positively selected for CCR7. The method was immunoSEQ multiplex PCR; TCRdb's version includes in-frame clones alone and lacks a portion of them. The sample gives 550,000 to 750,000 clones, 90% to 95% of which show up once; approximately 24% is in the top ten.

The TCR was taken from a man aged 25 to 45 in good health. Input material: naive CD8+ T cells sorted from blood. The chain uses TRBV4-1 and TRBJ2-7; D uncertain. The CDR3 protein is CASSQSPLYEQYF. The CDR3 DNA reads as TGCGCCAGCAGCCAATCGCCCCTCTACGAGCAGTACTTC.